This T cell receptor (beta chain) was documented in a study of T cell responses to AZD1222 COVID-19 vaccine. General study findings and limits: CD4 TCRs covered the whole spike, strongest at regions 160-218 and 743-854. Reportedly, close to half of spike-specific TCRs are directed against unmutated variant regions. Possibly, clonal diversity was underestimated; donors were largely white British and included more females.

The CDR3 totals 14 residues. V shed 2 bases and J shed 1 base, with 8 bases lying between them. Germline-derived CDR1 and CDR2 are SGHTA and FQGNSA. The method was immunoSEQ multiplex PCR; TCRdb's version includes in-frame clones alone and lacks a portion of them. The sample lists 130,000 or so clones; approximately 91% were seen once. Regarding this clone: What it binds is unknown.

This chain joins TRBV7-2 and TRBJ1-1; possibly TRBD1 for D (5 bases). This clonotype was obtained from an adult in good health. Specimen: peripheral blood, collected on day 0 of AZD1222 vaccination. The CDR3 nucleotides are TGTGCCAGCAGCTTAACGGGGCAGAACACTGAAGCTTTCTTT. Translated: CASSLTGQNTEAFF.